A single sample gave rise to the 12 T cell receptor beta chains below, sequenced in a study of OX40 agonist ivuxolimab in advanced cancers. Some clones are missing from TCRdb's copy, which holds only in-frame ones; the method was immunoSEQ multiplex PCR. The table shows roughly 75,000 clones, with 93% occurring only once. The sample in question was CD4+ or CD8+ T cells sorted from blood, obtained in a trial of the OX40 agonist ivuxolimab. Every receptor here comes from an adult with an advanced solid tumor such as melanoma, head and neck, liver or kidney cancer.

The CDR3 nucleotides read TGCGCCAGCAGCCAAGATCCCGGGACAGGGAATCAGCCCCAGCATTTT. Residues: CASSQDPGTGNQPQHF. V is TRBV4-3 and J is TRBJ1-5, with 9 bases lining up with TRBD1. The trim removed 0 bases at V and 4 bases at J, leaving 4 bases unmatched. Per the germline V gene, CDR1 is LGHNA and CDR2 is YSLEER. The CDR3 extends over 16 amino acids.

This chain links TRBV5-1 with TRBJ2-7; TRBD2 aligns across 7 bases. CDR1 and CDR2 from the germline V gene are SGHRS and YFSETQ. The CDR3 is 14 amino acids. V shed 1 base, J shed 5 bases, and the junction held 6 bases outside the gene matches. The CDR3 DNA follows: TGCGCCAGCAGCTTGACGGGGGGAGTCCACGAGCAGTACTTC. Protein sequence: CASSLTGGVHEQYF.

The J gene is TRBJ2-2, the V gene TRBV6-4; a weak D match, TRBD1 (6 bases). The germline V gene has CDR1 MRHNA and CDR2 SNTAGT. The CDR3 is made up of 14 amino acids. The V and J ends lost 4 bases and 6 bases respectively, with 12 bases between them. DNA of the CDR3: TGTGCCAGCAGTGTGTCAGGGGTTTCCGGGGAGCTGTTTTTT. Its translation is CASSVSGVSGELFF.

The V and J genes are TRBV30 and TRBJ1-1; possible D gene TRBD1, 6 bases. Trimming left V 3 bases short and J 6 bases short, with 11 bases between. Germline CDR1 reads GTSNPN; CDR2 reads SVGIG (reference sequence). CDR3 length: 12 residues. CDR3 amino acids: CAWSEDSPEAFF. CDR3 DNA: TGTGCCTGGAGCGAGGACAGCCCTGAAGCTTTCTTT.

This sequence joins TRBV5-1 and TRBJ1-1; D may be TRBD1 (5 bases). The CDR3 consists of 13 residues. The V end lost 1 base, the J end lost 5 bases, and 9 bases lay between the germline ends. CDR1 and CDR2 (germline): SGHRS, YFSETQ. CDR3 loop: CASSLSGGTEAFF. CDR3 coding DNA: TGCGCCAGCAGCTTGAGCGGGGGGACTGAAGCTTTCTTT.

V is TRBV5-5 and J is TRBJ2-4; D not certain. V was shortened by 3 bases and J by 3 bases, with 13 bases between the two germline ends. This CDR3 has 15 amino acids. Per germline, CDR1 SGHKS and CDR2 YYEKEE (reference sequence). The CDR3 nucleotides read TGTGCCAGCAGCTCCGGATCTCAAGGCAAAAACATTCAGTACTTC. This codes for CASSSGSQGKNIQYF.

The chain uses TRBV5-1 and TRBJ2-3; 7 positions agree with TRBD2. Trimming took 1 base from V and 4 from J; bases not matched to a gene: 6. CDR1 and CDR2 (germline): SGHRS, YFSETQ. The CDR3 runs to 15 residues. CDR3 amino acids: CASSLPLAESDTQYF. For the CDR3, the DNA is TGCGCCAGCAGCTTGCCTCTAGCGGAGTCAGATACGCAGTATTTT. Full variable domain (missing parts from reference TRBV5-1 and TRBJ2-3): KAGVTQTPRYLIKTRGQQVTLSCSPISGHRSVSWYQQTPGQGLQFLFEYFSETQRNKGNFPGRFSGRQFSNSRSEMNVSTLELGDSALYLCASSLPLAESDTQYFGPGTRLTVL.

This chain uses TRBV27 with TRBJ1-2; 9 bases line up with TRBD1. The CDR3 length is 16 residues. With V trimmed by 2 bases and J by 7 bases, 11 bases remained unmatched. Germline CDR1 reads MNHEY; CDR2 reads SMNVEV (reference sequence). This CDR3 reads CASSLGSTGGRGGYTF. The CDR3 DNA sequence: TGTGCCAGCAGTTTAGGCAGCACAGGGGGCCGGGGTGGCTACACCTTC.

V usage is TRBV21-1 and J usage is TRBJ2-5. TRBV21-1 constitutes a pseudogene. CDR3 size: 13 residues. This CDR3 reads CASTGQITGTQYF. In DNA, the CDR3 is TGTGCCAGCACCGGCCAGATAACCGGGACCCAGTACTTC.

This chain connects TRBV19 to TRBJ2-7; no reliable D call. CDR3 length equals 13 residues. Trimming cost V 5 bases and J 5 bases, with 13 bases left between them. CDR1 and CDR2 (germline): LNHDA, SQIVND (reference sequence). The CDR3 nucleotides read TGTGCCAGTAGTTCCACCGATGGGGACGAGCAGTACTTC. It specifies CASSSTDGDEQYF.

The chain couples TRBV11-3 to TRBJ2-7, with 9 bases aligning to TRBD1. This CDR3 spans 16 amino acids. CDR1 and CDR2 from the germline V gene are SGHNT and YENEEA. Trimming took 4 bases from V and 3 from J; bases not matched to a gene: 10. CDR3 residues: CASSSMTTGGGYEQYF. DNA of the CDR3: TGTGCCAGCAGCTCCATGACAACAGGGGGCGGCTACGAGCAGTACTTC. Using reference TRBV11-3 and TRBJ2-7 for the parts outside the CDR3, the full variable domain is EAGVVQSPRYKIIEKKQPVAFWCNPISGHNTLYWYLQNLGQGPELLIRYENEEAVDDSQLPKDRFSAERLKGVDSTLKIQPAELGDSAVYLCASSSMTTGGGYEQYFGPGTRLTVT.

The chain links TRBV27 to TRBJ2-7; D call uncertain. V was cut by 0 bases and J by 6 bases, with 3 bases left in between. The germline CDR1 and CDR2 sequences are MNHEY and SMNVEV (reference sequence). The CDR3 totals 11 residues. The CDR3 is CASSLSGEQYF. The CDR3 nucleotides read TGTGCCAGCAGTTTATCGGGCGAGCAGTACTTC.